This T cell receptor (beta chain) was identified in a study of cytomegalovirus exposure and HLA in healthy donors. Study findings and constraints: In a later analysis, specific HLA alleles were associated with more than 15,000 TCR beta sequences at a 0.05 false discovery rate. The availability of immune exposure information extended only to CMV serostatus.

PCR primers comprised 60 Vbeta and 13 Jbeta primers. TCRdb's copy holds only in-frame clones and misses some; the assay was immunoSEQ multiplex PCR. The sample records some 90,000 clones, 81% being singletons. This CDR3 has 21 amino acids. Germline loops: CDR1 LGHNA, CDR2 YSLEER. Trimming removed 0 bases from V and 0 bases from J; junction bases left unmatched: 16. Concerning this clone itself: What it recognizes is unknown.

The rearrangement uses TRBV4-3 and TRBJ2-1; 8 bases match TRBD2. The source material was PBMCs. The clonotype originates from a human donor in good health. The CDR3 DNA sequence: TGCGCCAGCAGCCAAGATCTGGGGGGGACTAGTCCATCTAGCTCCTACAATGAGCAGTTCTTC. It specifies CASSQDLGGTSPSSSYNEQFF.